The present T cell receptor beta chain was sequenced within a study of shared clonotypes between healthy human individuals. The overall study: Used for every donor were three CD4 naive, three CD4 memory, two CD8 naive and one CD8 memory plate.

About this clone: In the same sample, other DNA sequences code for this CDR3.

Trimming stripped 3 bases from V and 6 bases from J, with 6 bases between. The germline V gene has CDR1 WNHNN and CDR2 SYGVQD (reference sequence). This CDR3 contains 12 residues. Data came from immunoSEQ multiplex PCR; TCRdb stores just in-frame clones and leaves some out. The sample includes over a million clones, roughly 95% of them seen just once. This receptor was taken from a man younger than 40 in good health. The chain carries TRBV10-1 and TRBJ2-1; D call uncertain. The sequenced sample consisted of naive CD4+ T cells sorted from blood. Sample subset: CD45RA+ positively selected. The chain's CDR3 is CASSEGGNEQFF. CDR3 DNA: TGCGCCAGCAGTGAAGGCGGCAATGAGCAGTTCTTC.